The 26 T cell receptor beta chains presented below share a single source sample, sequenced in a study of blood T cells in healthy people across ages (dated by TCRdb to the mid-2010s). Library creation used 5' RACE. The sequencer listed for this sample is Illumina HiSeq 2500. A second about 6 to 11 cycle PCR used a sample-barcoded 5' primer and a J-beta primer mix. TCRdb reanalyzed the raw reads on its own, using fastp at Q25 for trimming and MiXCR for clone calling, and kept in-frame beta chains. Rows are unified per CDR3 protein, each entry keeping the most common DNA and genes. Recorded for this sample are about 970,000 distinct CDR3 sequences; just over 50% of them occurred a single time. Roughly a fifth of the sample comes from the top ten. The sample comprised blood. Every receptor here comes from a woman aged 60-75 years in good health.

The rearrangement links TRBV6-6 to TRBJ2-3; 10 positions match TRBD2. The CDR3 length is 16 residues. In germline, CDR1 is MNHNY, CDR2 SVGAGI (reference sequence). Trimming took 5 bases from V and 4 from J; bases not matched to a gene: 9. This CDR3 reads CASSPGTSAVPDTQYF. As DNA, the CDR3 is TGTGCCAGCAGTCCCGGGACTAGCGCAGTGCCAGATACGCAGTATTTT.

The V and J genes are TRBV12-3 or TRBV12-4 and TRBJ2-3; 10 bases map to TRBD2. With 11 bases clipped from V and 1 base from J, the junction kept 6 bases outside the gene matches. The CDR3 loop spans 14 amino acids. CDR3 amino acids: CAASLAGGTDTQYF. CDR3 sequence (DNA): TGTGCCGCGTCCCTAGCGGGAGGCACAGATACGCAGTATTTT.

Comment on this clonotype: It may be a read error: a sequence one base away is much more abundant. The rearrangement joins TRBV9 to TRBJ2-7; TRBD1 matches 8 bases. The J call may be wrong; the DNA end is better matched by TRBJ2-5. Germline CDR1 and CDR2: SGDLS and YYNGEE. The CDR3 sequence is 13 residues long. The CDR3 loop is CVSSQTGAGTQYF. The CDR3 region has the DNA TGTGTCAGCAGTCAGACAGGGGCCGGGACCCAGTACTTC.

The CDR3 DNA reads TGCAGTGCTAGTAGGGGACAGACTACCAAAAACATTCAGTACTTC. This gives the protein CSASRGQTTKNIQYF. The chain has TRBV20-1 and TRBJ2-4, with 7 nucleotides matching TRBD1. The CDR3 runs to 15 residues. CDR1 and CDR2 from the germline V gene are DFQATT and SNEGSKA (reference sequence). Trimming at V came to 3 bases and at J to 2 bases, leaving 7 bases not matched to a gene.

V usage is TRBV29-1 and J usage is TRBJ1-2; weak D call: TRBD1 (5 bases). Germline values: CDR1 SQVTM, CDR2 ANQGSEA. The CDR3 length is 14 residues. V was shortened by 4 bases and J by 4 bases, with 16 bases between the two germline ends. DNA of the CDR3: TGCAGCGTTGTCTGGCAGGGTAGAGGCTATGGCTACACCTTC. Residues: CSVVWQGRGYGYTF.

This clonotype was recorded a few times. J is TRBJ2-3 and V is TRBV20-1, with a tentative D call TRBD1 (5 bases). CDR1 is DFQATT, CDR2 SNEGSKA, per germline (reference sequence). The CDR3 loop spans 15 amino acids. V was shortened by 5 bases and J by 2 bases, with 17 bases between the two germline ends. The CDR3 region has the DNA TGCAGTGCTTCTCCAGGGCAGCCTTACACAGATACGCAGTATTTT. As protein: CSASPGQPYTDTQYF.

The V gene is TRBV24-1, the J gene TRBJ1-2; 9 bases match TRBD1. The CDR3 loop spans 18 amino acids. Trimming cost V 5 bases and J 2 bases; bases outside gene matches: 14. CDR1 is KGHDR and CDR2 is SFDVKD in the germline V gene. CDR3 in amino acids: CATSGRGQGLVPNYGYTF. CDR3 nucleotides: TGTGCCACCAGTGGGCGGGGACAGGGATTAGTGCCAAACTATGGCTACACCTTC.

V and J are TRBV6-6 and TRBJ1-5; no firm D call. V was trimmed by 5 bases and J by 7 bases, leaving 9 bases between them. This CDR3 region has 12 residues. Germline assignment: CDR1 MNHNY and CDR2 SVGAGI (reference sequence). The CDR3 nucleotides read TGTGCCAGCAGTGGTGTCGTCCAGCCCCAGCATTTT. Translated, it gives CASSGVVQPQHF.

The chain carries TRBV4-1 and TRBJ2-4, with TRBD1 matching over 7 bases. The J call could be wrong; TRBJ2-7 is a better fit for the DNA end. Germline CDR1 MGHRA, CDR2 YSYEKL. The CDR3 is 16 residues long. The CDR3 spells CASSQDPARDSYEQYF. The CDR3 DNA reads TGCGCCAGCAGCCAAGATCCCGCTCGGGACAGCTACGAGCAGTACTTC.

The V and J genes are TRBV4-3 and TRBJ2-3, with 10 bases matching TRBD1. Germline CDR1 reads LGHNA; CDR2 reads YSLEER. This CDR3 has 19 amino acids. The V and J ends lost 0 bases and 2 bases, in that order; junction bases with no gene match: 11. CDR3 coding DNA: TGCGCCAGCAGCCAAGATTTCGGCGGGACAGGGGCTTTCACAGATACGCAGTATTTT. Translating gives CASSQDFGGTGAFTDTQYF.

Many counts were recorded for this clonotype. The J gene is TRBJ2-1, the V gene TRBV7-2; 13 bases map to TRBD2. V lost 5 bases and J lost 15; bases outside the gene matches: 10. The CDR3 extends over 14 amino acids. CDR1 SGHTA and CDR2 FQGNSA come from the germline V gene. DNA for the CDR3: TGTGCCAGCAGCGCCTGGACTAGCGGGAGAAGGCGGTTCTTC. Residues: CASSAWTSGRRRFF.

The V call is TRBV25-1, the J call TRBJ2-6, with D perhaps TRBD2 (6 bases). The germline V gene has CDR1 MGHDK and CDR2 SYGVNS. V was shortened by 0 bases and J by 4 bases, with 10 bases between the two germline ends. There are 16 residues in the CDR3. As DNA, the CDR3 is TGTGCCAGCAGTGAATACGGCGGGGAAGGGGCCAACGTCCTGACTTTC. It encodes CASSEYGGEGANVLTF.

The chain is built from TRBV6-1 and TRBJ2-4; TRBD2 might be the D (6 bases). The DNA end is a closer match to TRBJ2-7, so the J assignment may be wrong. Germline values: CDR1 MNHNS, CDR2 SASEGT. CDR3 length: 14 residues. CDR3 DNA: TGTGCCAGCAGGGCCCAGCGGGCCCCCTACGAGCAGTACTTC. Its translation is CASRAQRAPYEQYF.

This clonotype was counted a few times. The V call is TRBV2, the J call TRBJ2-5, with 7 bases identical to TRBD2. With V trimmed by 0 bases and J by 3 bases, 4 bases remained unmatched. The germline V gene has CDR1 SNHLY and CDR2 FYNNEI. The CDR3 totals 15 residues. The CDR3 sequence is CASSEAPSGKETQYF. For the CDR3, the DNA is TGTGCCAGCAGTGAAGCCCCTAGCGGCAAAGAGACCCAGTACTTC.

This chain's CDR3 is CASSLGGSGTQYF. Written as DNA, the CDR3 is TGTGCCAGCAGTTTAGGCGGGAGTGGGACCCAGTACTTC. V and J are TRBV27 and TRBJ2-5; 7 nucleotides match TRBD2. The CDR3 is 13 amino acids. Germline V gene data show CDR1 as MNHEY and CDR2 as SMNVEV (reference sequence). The ends lost 2 bases at V and 7 bases at J; junction bases unmatched: 4.

This CDR3 is CSASTGQVSYEQYF. CDR3 nucleotides: TGCAGTGCTTCCACGGGACAGGTGTCCTACGAGCAGTACTTC. The chain has TRBV20-1 and TRBJ2-7; 8 nucleotides agree with TRBD1. Germline CDR1 reads DFQATT; CDR2 reads SNEGSKA (reference sequence). The CDR3 spans 14 residues. The V segment lost 5 bases and the J segment 1 base; nucleotides outside the gene matches: 7.

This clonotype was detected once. CDR3 residues: CASSQDSGSKNIQYF. The CDR3 DNA is TGTGCCAGCAGCCAAGATTCTGGGTCCAAAAACATTCAGTACTTC. The rearrangement joins TRBV14 to TRBJ2-5, with D unresolved. The J call is doubtful: the DNA matches TRBJ2-4 better. Germline-derived CDR1 and CDR2 are SGHDN and FVKESK. The CDR3 consists of 15 residues.

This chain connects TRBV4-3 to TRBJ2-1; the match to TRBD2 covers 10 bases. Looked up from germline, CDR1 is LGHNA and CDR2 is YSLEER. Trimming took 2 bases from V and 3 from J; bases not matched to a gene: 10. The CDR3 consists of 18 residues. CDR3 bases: TGCGCCAGCAGCCAATTTCTAGGGCTAGCGGGAGACTACAATGAGCAGTTCTTC. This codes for CASSQFLGLAGDYNEQFF.

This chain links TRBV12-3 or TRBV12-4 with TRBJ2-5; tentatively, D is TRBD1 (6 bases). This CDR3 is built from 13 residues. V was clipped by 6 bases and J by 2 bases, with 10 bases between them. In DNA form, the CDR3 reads TGTGCCAGCAGAGGGACAACACAAGAGACCCAGTACTTC. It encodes CASRGTTQETQYF.

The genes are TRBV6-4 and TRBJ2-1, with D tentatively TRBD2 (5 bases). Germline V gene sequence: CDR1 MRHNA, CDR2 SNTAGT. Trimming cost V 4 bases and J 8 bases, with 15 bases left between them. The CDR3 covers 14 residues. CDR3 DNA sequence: TGTGCCAGCAGTGTGGGGAGTAGTACTGATGAGCAGTTCTTC. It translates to CASSVGSSTDEQFF.

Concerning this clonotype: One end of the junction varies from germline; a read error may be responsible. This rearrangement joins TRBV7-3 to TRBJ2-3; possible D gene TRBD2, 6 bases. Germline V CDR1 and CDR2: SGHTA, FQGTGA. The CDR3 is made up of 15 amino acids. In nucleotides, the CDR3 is TGTGCCAGCAGCCGACAGCCCACTAGCACAGATGCGCAGTATTTT. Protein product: CASSRQPTSTDAQYF.

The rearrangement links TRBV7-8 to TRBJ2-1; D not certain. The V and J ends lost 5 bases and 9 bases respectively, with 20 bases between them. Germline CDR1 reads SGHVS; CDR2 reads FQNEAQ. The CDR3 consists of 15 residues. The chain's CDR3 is CASSQPGSTVGEQFF. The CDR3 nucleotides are TGTGCCAGCAGCCAGCCGGGCTCGACGGTGGGTGAGCAGTTCTTC.

CDR3 nucleotides: TGTGCCAGCAGTACTACGGCCGGGACAGAAGCTTTCTTT. Its protein product is CASSTTAGTEAFF. The V gene is TRBV6-6, the J gene TRBJ1-1, with D perhaps matching TRBD1 (6 bases). Germline assignment: CDR1 MNHNY and CDR2 SVGAGI (reference sequence). V shed 5 bases and J shed 8 bases, with 15 bases lying between them. The CDR3 is 13 residues long.

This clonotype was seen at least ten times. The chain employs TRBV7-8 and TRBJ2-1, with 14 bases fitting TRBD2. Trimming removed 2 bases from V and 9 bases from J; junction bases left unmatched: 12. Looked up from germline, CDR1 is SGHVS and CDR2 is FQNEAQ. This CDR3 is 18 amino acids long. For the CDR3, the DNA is TGTGCCAGCAGCTTATTCCCACAGACTAGCGGGAGGGGGGGTGAGCAGTTCTTC. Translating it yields CASSLFPQTSGRGGEQFF.

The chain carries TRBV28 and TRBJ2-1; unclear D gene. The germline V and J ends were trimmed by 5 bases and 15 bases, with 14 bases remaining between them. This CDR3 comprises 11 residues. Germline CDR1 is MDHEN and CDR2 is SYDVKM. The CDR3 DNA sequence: TGTGCCAGCAGTCGGGCGGCCCCTCCGTTCTTC. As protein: CASSRAAPPFF.

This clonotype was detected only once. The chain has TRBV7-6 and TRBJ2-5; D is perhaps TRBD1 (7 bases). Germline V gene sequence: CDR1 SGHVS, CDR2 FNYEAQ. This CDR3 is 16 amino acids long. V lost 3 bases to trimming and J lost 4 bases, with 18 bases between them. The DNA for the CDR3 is TGTGCCAGCAGCTTCGGGACAGACATGGGGGGAGAGACCCAGTACTTC. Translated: CASSFGTDMGGETQYF.